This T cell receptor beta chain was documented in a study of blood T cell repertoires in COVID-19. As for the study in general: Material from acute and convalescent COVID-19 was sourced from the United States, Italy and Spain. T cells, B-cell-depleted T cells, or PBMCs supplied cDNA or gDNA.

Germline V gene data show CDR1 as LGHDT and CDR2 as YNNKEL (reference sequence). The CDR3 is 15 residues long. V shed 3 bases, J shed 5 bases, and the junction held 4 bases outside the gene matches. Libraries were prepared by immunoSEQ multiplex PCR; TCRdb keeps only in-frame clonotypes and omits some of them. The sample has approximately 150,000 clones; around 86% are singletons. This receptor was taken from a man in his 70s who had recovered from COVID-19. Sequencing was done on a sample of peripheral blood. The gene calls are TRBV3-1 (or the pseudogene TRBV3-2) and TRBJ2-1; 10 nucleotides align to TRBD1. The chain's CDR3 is CASSHSGTGDNEQFF. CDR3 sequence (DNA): TGTGCCAGCAGCCACTCCGGGACAGGGGACAATGAGCAGTTCTTC.